This T cell receptor (beta chain) was found in a study of T-cell reconstitution after alpha-beta-depleted transplantation in children. The CDR3 is 16 amino acids. Germline-derived CDR1 and CDR2 are SEHNR and FQNEAQ (reference sequence). J was trimmed by 4 bases and V by 5 bases; bases with no gene match: 12. As it was prepared, the TCRbeta library received unique molecular identifiers. A single record per CDR3 protein comes from TCRdb applying MiXCR to the PCR reads. The table has roughly 30,000 distinct CDR3 sequences, around 7% seen once. Study outcomes and limitations: Diversity of TCRbeta at day 60 was high in some patients, arising from surviving recipient T cells and thymic progenitors. Reportedly, roughly two months post-transplant, alpha-beta T cells arose from several hundred expanded graft clones. T-cell numbers and diversity, one year after transplant, stemmed largely from T cells that were newly produced.

This clonotype was observed many times. Its cognate antigen is unknown. Sequences were derived from peripheral blood, sampled 60 days after TCRalphabeta/CD19-depleted stem cell transplant. The sequence was collected from a child younger than two who had a stem cell transplant for acute myeloid leukemia, so the T cells may come from the graft donor. The rearrangement joins TRBV7-9 to TRBJ2-5; 8 nucleotides align to TRBD1. The CDR3 reads CASSPPAGGVGETQYF. In DNA, the CDR3 is TGTGCCAGCAGCCCCCCCGCAGGGGGCGTTGGAGAGACCCAGTACTTC.